This TCR beta chain was recorded in a study of early T cells in non-severe SARS-CoV-2 infection. Across the whole study: Bulk RNA taken from unsorted whole blood was sequenced, leaving chains unpaired. General study findings and limits: VDJdb matching favored anti-spike CD8 responses, missing private and CD4 specificities.

The library protocol tagged individual cDNA molecules with unique molecular identifiers. TCRdb redid the calling of the 5' RACE reads with MiXCR, one entry per CDR3 protein. Of approximately 42,000 distinct CDR3 sequences in the sample, around 6.8% were seen once. This clonotype was counted at least ten times. Antigen specificity is unknown. The CDR3 is 13 residues long. V gave up 0 bases and J gave up 4 bases, with 7 bases separating them. The V gene's germline CDR1 is SGHRS and CDR2 YFSETQ. Sample: whole blood. The genes are TRBV5-1 and TRBJ2-5; no clear D gene. This clonotype was sampled from an adult who was a healthcare worker with PCR-confirmed SARS-CoV-2 infection or an uninfected control (not recorded which). As DNA, the CDR3 is TGCGCCAGCAGCTTGGTTAGCCGAGAGACCCAGTACTTC. It codes for CASSLVSRETQYF.